The present T cell receptor beta chain was sequenced within a study of T cells in localized non-small cell lung cancer. Overall study results and limits: The study sequenced only one region of the tumor. As a result, intratumor heterogeneity could not be excluded and remains possible. Adjacent lung was found to contain a median about 60 of the top 100 tumor clones. Exceeding tumor, uninvolved adjacent lung had the highest T cell clonality.

Method: immunoSEQ multiplex PCR; TCRdb's copy keeps in-frame clones and lacks some. Here the sample spans over 30,000 clones, nearly 80% being singletons. This clone was detected a few times. Its target is not known. The V end lost 6 bases, the J end lost 4 bases, and 19 bases lay between the germline ends. The CDR3 length is 15 residues. CDR1 and CDR2 (germline): MNHEY, SMNVEV (reference sequence). This sequence was found in a male donor at least 60 years old with stage II squamous cell lung carcinoma. Sequencing used peripheral blood, obtained before any cancer treatment. The chain carries TRBV27 and TRBJ2-7; D is unresolved. CDR3 sequence: CASSVAGLGPYEQYF. For the CDR3, the DNA is TGTGCCAGCAGCGTTGCAGGCCTAGGGCCTTACGAGCAGTACTTC.